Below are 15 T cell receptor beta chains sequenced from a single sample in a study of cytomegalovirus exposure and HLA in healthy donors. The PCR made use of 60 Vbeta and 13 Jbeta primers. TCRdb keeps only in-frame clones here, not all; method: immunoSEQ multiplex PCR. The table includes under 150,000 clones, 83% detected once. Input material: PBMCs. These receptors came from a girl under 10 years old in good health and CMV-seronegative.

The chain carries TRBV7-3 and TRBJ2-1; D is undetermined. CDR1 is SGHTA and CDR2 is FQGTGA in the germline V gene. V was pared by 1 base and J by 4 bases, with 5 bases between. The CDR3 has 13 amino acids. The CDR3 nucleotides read TGTGCCAGCAGCTTAAACAGTTACAATGAGCAGTTCTTC. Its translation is CASSLNSYNEQFF.

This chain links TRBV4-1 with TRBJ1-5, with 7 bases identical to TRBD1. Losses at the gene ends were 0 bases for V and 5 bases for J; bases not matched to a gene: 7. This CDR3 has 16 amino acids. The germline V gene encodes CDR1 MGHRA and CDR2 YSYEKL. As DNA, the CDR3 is TGCGCCAGCAGCCAAGAAGGTCGGCAGGGGGATCAGCCCCAGCATTTT. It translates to CASSQEGRQGDQPQHF.

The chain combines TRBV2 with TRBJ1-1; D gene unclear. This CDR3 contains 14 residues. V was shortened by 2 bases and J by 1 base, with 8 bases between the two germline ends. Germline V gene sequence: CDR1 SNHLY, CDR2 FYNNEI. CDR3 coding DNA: TGTGCCAGCAGTGAAATACGAGGGAACACTGAAGCTTTCTTT. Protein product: CASSEIRGNTEAFF.

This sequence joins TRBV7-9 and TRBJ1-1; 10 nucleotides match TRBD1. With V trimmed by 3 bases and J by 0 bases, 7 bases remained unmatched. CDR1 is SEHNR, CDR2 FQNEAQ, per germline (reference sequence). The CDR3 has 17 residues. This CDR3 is CASSLATGTGVNTEAFF. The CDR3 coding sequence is TGTGCCAGCAGCTTGGCAACCGGGACAGGGGTGAACACTGAAGCTTTCTTT.

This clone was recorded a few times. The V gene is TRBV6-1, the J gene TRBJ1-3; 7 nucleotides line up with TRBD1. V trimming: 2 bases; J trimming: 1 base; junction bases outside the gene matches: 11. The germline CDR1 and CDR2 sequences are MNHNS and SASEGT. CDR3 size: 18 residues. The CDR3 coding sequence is TGTGCCAGCAGTGAAACCGGGACAGCTAATGGGTCTGGAAACACCATATATTTT. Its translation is CASSETGTANGSGNTIYF.

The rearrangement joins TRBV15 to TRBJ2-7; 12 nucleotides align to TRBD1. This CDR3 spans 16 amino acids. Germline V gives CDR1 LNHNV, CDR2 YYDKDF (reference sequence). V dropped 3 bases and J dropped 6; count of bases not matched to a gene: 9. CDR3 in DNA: TGTGCCACCAGCAGGGGGGGCGGGACAGGGGGCCGCGAGCAGTACTTC. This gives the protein CATSRGGGTGGREQYF.

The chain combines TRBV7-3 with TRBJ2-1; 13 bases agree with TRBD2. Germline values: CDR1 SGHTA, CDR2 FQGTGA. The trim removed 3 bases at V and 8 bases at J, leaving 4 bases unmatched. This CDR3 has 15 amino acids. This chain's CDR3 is CASSLGLAGTDEQFF. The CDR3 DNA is TGTGCCAGCAGCTTGGGACTAGCGGGAACCGATGAGCAGTTCTTC.

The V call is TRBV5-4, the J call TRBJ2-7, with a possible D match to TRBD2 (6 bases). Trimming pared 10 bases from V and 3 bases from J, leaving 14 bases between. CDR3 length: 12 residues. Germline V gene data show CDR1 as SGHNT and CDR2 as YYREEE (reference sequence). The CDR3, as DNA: TGTGCCGTCTCCCGCGGGGACTACGAGCAGTACTTC. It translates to CAVSRGDYEQYF.

CDR3 in amino acids: CASSLTPTGELFF. The CDR3, as DNA: TGTGCCAGCAGTCTGACACCAACCGGGGAGCTGTTTTTT. The chain combines TRBV2 with TRBJ2-2; no definite D call. V lost 5 bases and J lost 5, with 9 bases in between. Per germline, CDR1 SNHLY and CDR2 FYNNEI. There are 13 residues in the CDR3.

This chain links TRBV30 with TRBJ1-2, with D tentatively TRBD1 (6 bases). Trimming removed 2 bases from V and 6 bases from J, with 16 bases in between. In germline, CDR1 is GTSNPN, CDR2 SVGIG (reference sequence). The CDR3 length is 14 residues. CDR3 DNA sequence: TGTGCCTGGAGTCGCACCGCGGGGGCAGATGGCTACACCTTC. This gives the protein CAWSRTAGADGYTF.

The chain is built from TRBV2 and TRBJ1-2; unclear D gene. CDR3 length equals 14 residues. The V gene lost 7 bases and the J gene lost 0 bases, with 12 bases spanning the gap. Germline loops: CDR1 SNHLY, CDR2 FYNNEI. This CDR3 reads CASNSFATNYGYTF. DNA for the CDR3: TGTGCCAGCAACTCTTTCGCGACTAACTATGGCTACACCTTC.

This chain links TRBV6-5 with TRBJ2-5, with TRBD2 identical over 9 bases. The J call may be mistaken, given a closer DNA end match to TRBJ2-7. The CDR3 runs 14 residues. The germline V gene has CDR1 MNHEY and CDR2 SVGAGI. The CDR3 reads CASRDSGSYGEQYF. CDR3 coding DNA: TGTGCCAGCAGAGATAGCGGGAGTTATGGCGAGCAGTACTTC.

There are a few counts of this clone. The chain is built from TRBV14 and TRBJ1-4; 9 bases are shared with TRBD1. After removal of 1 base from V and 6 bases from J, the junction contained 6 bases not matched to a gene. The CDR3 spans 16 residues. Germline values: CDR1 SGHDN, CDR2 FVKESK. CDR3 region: CASSQALDRGDEKLFF. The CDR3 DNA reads TGTGCCAGCAGCCAAGCCCTGGACAGGGGAGATGAAAAACTGTTTTTT.

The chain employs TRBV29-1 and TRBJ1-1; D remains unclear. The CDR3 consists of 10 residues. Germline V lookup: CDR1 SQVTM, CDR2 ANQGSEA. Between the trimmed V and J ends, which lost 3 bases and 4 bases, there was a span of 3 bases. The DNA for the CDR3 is TGCAGCGTTGACATCACTGAAGCTTTCTTT. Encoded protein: CSVDITEAFF.

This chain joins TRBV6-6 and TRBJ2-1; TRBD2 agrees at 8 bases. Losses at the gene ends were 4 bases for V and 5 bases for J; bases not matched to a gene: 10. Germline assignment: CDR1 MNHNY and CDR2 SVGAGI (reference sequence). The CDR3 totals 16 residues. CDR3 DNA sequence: TGTGCCAGCAGTTCTCTGAGCAGCGGGAGCCACAATGAGCAGTTCTTC. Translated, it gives CASSSLSSGSHNEQFF.